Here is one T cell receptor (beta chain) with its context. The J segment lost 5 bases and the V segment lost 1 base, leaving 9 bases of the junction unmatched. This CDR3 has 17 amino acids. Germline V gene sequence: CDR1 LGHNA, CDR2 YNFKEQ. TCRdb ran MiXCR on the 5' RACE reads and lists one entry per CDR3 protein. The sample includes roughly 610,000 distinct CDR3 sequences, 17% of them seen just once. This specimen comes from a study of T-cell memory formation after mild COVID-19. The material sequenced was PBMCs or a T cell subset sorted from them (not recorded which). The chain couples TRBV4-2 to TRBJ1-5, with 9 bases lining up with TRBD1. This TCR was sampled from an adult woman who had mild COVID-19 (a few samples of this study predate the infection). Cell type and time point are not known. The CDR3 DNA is TGTGCCAGCAGCCAAGGTACGGGACAGGGATTCGATCAGCCCCAGCATTTT. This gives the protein CASSQGTGQGFDQPQHF.